What follows are 22 T cell receptor beta chains derived from one specimen sequenced in a study of T-cell reconstitution after alpha-beta-depleted transplantation in children. Overall study findings and caveats: Fresh T-cell production supplied most of the T-cell counts and diversity seen one year after transplant.

Molecular barcoding with unique molecular identifiers was used for the TCRbeta library. TCRdb passed the PCR reads through MiXCR, listing each CDR3 protein once. The repertoire has approximately 300,000 distinct CDR3 sequences, over 7% of them found once; the top ten carry approximately 9%. These TCRs are of unknown antigen specificity. Specimen: peripheral blood, collected 360 days after TCRalphabeta/CD19-depleted stem cell transplant. The receptors here all came from a female patient aged 2-15 years who had a stem cell transplant for Fanconi anemia, so the T cells may come from the graft donor.

This clonotype has a count of ten or more. The chain employs TRBV20-1 and TRBJ2-5, with TRBD2 matching over 7 bases. The length of the CDR3 is 12 residues. Germline values: CDR1 DFQATT, CDR2 SNEGSKA (reference sequence). Unmatched junction bases numbered 4, after V lost 4 bases and J lost 5 bases. Written as DNA, the CDR3 is TGCAGTGCTATTAGGGGAGGGGAGACCCAGTACTTC. As protein: CSAIRGGETQYF.

This clonotype was recorded many times. This chain links TRBV6-2 or TRBV6-3 with TRBJ1-1, with D hard to call. This CDR3 region has 13 residues. The V end was cut by 4 bases, the J end by 8 bases, with 14 bases between. From germline, CDR1 is MNHEY and CDR2 SVGEGT. The CDR3 sequence: CASSFHDRQEAFF. CDR3 nucleotides: TGTGCCAGCAGTTTTCATGACCGGCAGGAAGCTTTCTTT.

The chain joins TRBV29-1 to TRBJ2-5; perhaps TRBD1 as D (5 bases). Germline V gene lookup returns CDR1 SQVTM and CDR2 ANQGSEA. The V gene lost 2 bases and the J gene lost 2 bases, with 15 bases spanning the gap. CDR3 length: 15 amino acids. The CDR3 region is CSVENITGFQETQYF. CDR3 DNA: TGCAGCGTTGAAAATATCACAGGTTTTCAAGAGACCCAGTACTTC.

This clonotype was recorded many times. The V call is TRBV2, the J call TRBJ2-1; 8 bases map to TRBD2. Germline values: CDR1 SNHLY, CDR2 FYNNEI. V shed 1 base and J 6 bases; nucleotides not matched to a gene: 11. The CDR3 has 17 residues. CDR3 in amino acids: CASSEVQLAEFPNEQFF. As DNA, the CDR3 is TGTGCCAGCAGTGAAGTGCAACTAGCGGAATTTCCCAATGAGCAGTTCTTC. Full variable domain (outside the CDR3, taken from reference TRBV2 and TRBJ2-1): EPEVTQTPSHQVTQMGQEVILRCVPISNHLYFYWYRQILGQKVEFLVSFYNNEISEKSEIFDDQFSVERPDGSNFTLKIRSTKLEDSAMYFCASSEVQLAEFPNEQFFGPGTRLTVL.

This clonotype showed up many times. This chain connects TRBV12-3 or TRBV12-4 to TRBJ2-3; D may be TRBD1 (6 bases). The CDR3 runs to 14 residues. Trimming left V 7 bases short and J 7 bases short, with 18 bases between. CDR3 nucleotide sequence: TGTGCCAGCATACCGACAGGATCCTATTATACGCAGTATTTT. This sequence encodes CASIPTGSYYTQYF.

The chain has TRBV7-2 and TRBJ1-2; 7 nucleotides match TRBD1. V shed 3 bases, J shed 3 bases, and the junction held 4 bases outside the gene matches. Germline V CDR1 and CDR2: SGHTA, FQGNSA. This CDR3 has 14 amino acids. CDR3 in DNA: TGTGCCAGCAGCTTGGACAGGATCTACTATGGCTACACCTTC. Protein product: CASSLDRIYYGYTF.

This clonotype has a handful of counts. The gene calls are TRBV6-2 or TRBV6-3 and TRBJ1-2; D ambiguous. This CDR3 comprises 16 residues. Looked up from germline, CDR1 is MNHEY and CDR2 is SVGEGT. Trimming left V 6 bases short and J 2 bases short, with 19 bases between. The CDR3 here is CASSSPGSYENYGYTF. CDR3 DNA: TGTGCCAGCAGCTCACCCGGGTCCTACGAGAACTATGGCTACACCTTC.

This clonotype was counted between two and nine times. This chain links TRBV10-3 with TRBJ2-3; D is ambiguous. The CDR3 is made up of 15 amino acids. Germline V gene data show CDR1 as ENHRY and CDR2 as SYGVKD. Trimming shortened V by 2 bases and J by 0 bases, and 9 bases separated the two germline ends. CDR3 loop: CAISELGSSTDTQYF. CDR3 DNA sequence: TGTGCCATCAGTGAGCTGGGATCTAGCACAGATACGCAGTATTTT.

This clonotype was seen at least ten times. This sequence joins TRBV7-9 and TRBJ2-1; possibly TRBD1 or TRBD2 for D (5 bases each). Germline CDR1 is SEHNR and CDR2 is FQNEAQ (reference sequence). V dropped 5 bases and J dropped 5 bases, with 19 bases sitting between them. This CDR3 contains 16 residues. In nucleotides, the CDR3 is TGTGCCAGCAGCCCTGGGATTTCGTGGGGGAACAATGAGCAGTTCTTC. It codes for CASSPGISWGNNEQFF.

The V and J genes are TRBV6-6 and TRBJ1-1; 8 bases fit TRBD1. After removal of 7 bases from V and 13 bases from J, the junction contained 8 bases not matched to a gene. CDR1 and CDR2 (germline): MNHNY, SVGAGI (reference sequence). The CDR3 is made up of 11 amino acids. CDR3 coding DNA: TGTGCCAGCACCCCAGGGGGCCGGGATTTCTTT. As protein: CASTPGGRDFF.

The sample holds a few counts of this clonotype. V usage is TRBV6-5 and J usage is TRBJ1-5; perhaps TRBD1 as D (5 bases). The CDR3 covers 14 residues. Trimming took off 4 bases at V and 7 bases at J, with 14 bases between the two ends. Germline values: CDR1 MNHEY, CDR2 SVGAGI. The CDR3 bases are TGTGCCAGCAGTTCTGCAGGGAGAGGGCAGCCCCAGCATTTT. Amino acids: CASSSAGRGQPQHF.

This clonotype has ten or more counts. Here the CDR3 reads CASSLGQGSTDTQYF. The CDR3 nucleotides read TGTGCCAGCAGTTTGGGTCAGGGGAGCACAGATACGCAGTATTTT. This chain uses TRBV28 with TRBJ2-3; TRBD1 is a possible D gene (6 bases). The CDR3 covers 15 residues. Germline loops: CDR1 MDHEN, CDR2 SYDVKM. Trimming removed 3 bases at V and 0 bases at J, with 10 bases between.

V usage is TRBV18 and J usage is TRBJ1-2; 8 bases are shared with TRBD1. The V segment lost 3 bases and the J segment 3 bases; nucleotides outside the gene matches: 6. This CDR3 is 15 amino acids long. CDR1 and CDR2 from the germline V gene are KGHSH and LQKENI. The CDR3 is CASSPMDRVDYGYTF. Here the CDR3 DNA reads TGTGCCAGCTCACCGATGGACAGGGTTGACTATGGCTACACCTTC.

This clonotype was counted only a few times. J is TRBJ2-5 and V is TRBV5-4; TRBD1 aligns across 7 bases. Germline CDR1 SGHNT, CDR2 YYREEE (reference sequence). V lost 4 bases and J lost 6; bases outside the gene matches: 9. The CDR3 has 14 residues. The CDR3 reads CASSVQGDRKTQYF. The CDR3 coding sequence is TGTGCCAGCAGCGTCCAGGGGGATAGGAAGACCCAGTACTTC. Drawing the rest from reference TRBV5-4 and TRBJ2-5, the complete variable domain is ETGVTQSPTHLIKTRGQQVTLRCSSQSGHNTVSWYQQALGQGPQFIFQYYREEENGRGNFPPRFSGLQFPNYSSELNVNALELDDSALYLCASSVQGDRKTQYFGPGTRLLVL.

This clonotype has just a few counts. This rearrangement joins TRBV2 to TRBJ2-7, with D unclear. The CDR3 runs 13 residues. From germline, CDR1 is SNHLY and CDR2 FYNNEI. Trimming took 4 bases from V and 3 from J, leaving 10 bases between them. This chain's CDR3 is CASSVPINYEQYF. The CDR3 DNA follows: TGTGCCAGCAGTGTACCGATAAACTACGAGCAGTACTTC.

This clonotype was counted many times. The rearrangement uses TRBV15 and TRBJ2-7; D is unresolved. The CDR3 consists of 14 residues. Germline V CDR1 and CDR2: LNHNV, YYDKDF (reference sequence). V was pared by 4 bases and J by 5 bases, with 15 bases between. Here the CDR3 DNA reads TGTGCCACCAGCACAAGACACCGCTACCACGAGCAGTACTTC. It specifies CATSTRHRYHEQYF.

The chain employs TRBV5-4 and TRBJ1-1; no clear D gene. The ends were cut back, 1 base at V and 2 bases at J, with 12 bases in the middle. Germline CDR1 and CDR2: SGHNT and YYREEE (reference sequence). The CDR3 length is 15 residues. The CDR3 bases are TGTGCCAGCAGCTTGAAGGCAGGAGGCAACACTGAAGCTTTCTTT. Its translation is CASSLKAGGNTEAFF.

The genes are TRBV7-9 and TRBJ2-3; D remains unclear. V was pared by 4 bases and J by 2 bases, with 19 bases between. The germline V gene encodes CDR1 SEHNR and CDR2 FQNEAQ (reference sequence). This CDR3 region has 17 residues. CDR3 in amino acids: CASSYRLPETDTDTQYF. The CDR3 region has the DNA TGTGCCAGCAGCTACCGCCTGCCCGAGACCGACACAGATACGCAGTATTTT. The entire variable domain, with the rest obtained from reference TRBV7-9 and TRBJ2-3, is as follows: DTGVSQNPRHKITKRGQNVTFRCDPISEHNRLYWYRQTLGQGPEFLTYFQNEAQLEKSRLLSDRFSAERPKGSFSTLEIQRTEQGDSAMYLCASSYRLPETDTDTQYFGPGTRLTVL.

This clonotype was seen a handful of times. The rearrangement uses TRBV7-2 and TRBJ1-2; TRBD1 agrees at 7 bases. Germline V gene data show CDR1 as SGHTA and CDR2 as FQGNSA. Trimming took 6 bases from V and 3 from J; bases not matched to a gene: 7. The CDR3 is made up of 14 amino acids. CDR3 sequence: CASRQPGGDYGYTF. Written as DNA, the CDR3 is TGTGCCAGCAGACAACCAGGGGGGGACTATGGCTACACCTTC.

This clonotype was detected ten times or more. The genes are TRBV5-5 and TRBJ2-3; D is ambiguous. The CDR3 extends over 16 amino acids. Germline loops: CDR1 SGHKS, CDR2 YYEKEE (reference sequence). V lost 3 bases and J 2 bases, leaving 16 bases between the germline ends. The CDR3 coding sequence is TGTGCCAGCAGCTCAACTCGGGCCGCGCTCACAGATACGCAGTATTTT. The encoded protein is CASSSTRAALTDTQYF.

In its sample, this clonotype was seen many times. The chain is built from TRBV5-1 and TRBJ1-2; D gene ambiguous. Trimming took off 0 bases at V and 0 bases at J, with 6 bases between the two ends. Looked up from germline, CDR1 is SGHRS and CDR2 is YFSETQ. CDR3 length: 14 amino acids. The CDR3 coding sequence is TGCGCCAGCAGCTTGGCGGAAGCTAACTATGGCTACACCTTC. It specifies CASSLAEANYGYTF.

The CDR3 sequence: CASSFYGISGNTIYF. For the CDR3, the DNA is TGTGCCAGCAGTTTTTATGGGATCTCTGGAAACACCATATATTTT. The gene calls are TRBV28 and TRBJ1-3; D gene unclear. The CDR3 consists of 15 residues. Trimming took 3 bases from V and 0 from J, leaving 9 bases between them. CDR1 and CDR2 from the germline V gene are MDHEN and SYDVKM.